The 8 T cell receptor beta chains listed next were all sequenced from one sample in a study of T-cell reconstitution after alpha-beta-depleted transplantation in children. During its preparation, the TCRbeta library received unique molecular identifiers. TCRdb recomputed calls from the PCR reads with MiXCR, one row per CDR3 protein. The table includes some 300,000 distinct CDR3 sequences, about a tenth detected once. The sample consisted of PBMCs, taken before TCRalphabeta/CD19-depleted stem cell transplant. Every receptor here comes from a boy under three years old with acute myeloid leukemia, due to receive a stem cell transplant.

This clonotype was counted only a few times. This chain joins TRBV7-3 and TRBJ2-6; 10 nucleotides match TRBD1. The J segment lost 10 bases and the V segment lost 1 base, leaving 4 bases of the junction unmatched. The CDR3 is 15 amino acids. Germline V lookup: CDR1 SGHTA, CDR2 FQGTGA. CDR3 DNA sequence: TGTGCCAGCAGCTTAAGGCCGGGACAGGGGAACGTCCTGACTTTC. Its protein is CASSLRPGQGNVLTF.

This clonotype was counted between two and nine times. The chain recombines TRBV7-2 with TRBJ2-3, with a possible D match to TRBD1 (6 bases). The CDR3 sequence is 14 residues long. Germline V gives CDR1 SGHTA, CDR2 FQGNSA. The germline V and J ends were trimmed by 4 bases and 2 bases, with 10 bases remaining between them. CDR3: CASSSGQYTDTQYF. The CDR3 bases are TGTGCCAGCAGCTCCGGACAGTACACAGATACGCAGTATTTT.

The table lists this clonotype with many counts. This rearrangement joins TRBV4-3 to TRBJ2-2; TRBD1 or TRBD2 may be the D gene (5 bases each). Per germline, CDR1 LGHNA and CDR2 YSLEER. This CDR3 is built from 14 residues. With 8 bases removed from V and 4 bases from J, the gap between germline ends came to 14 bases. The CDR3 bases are TGCGCCAGCCAGCAGGGCGGAGGCACCGGGGAGCTGTTTTTT. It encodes CASQQGGGTGELFF.

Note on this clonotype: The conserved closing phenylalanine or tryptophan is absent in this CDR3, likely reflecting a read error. Written as DNA, the CDR3 is TGCGCCAGCAGCTTGGTGGGACAGGGCAACGAGCAGTACTTG. This gives the protein CASSLVGQGNEQYL. The chain is built from TRBV5-1 and TRBJ2-7; 9 bases fit TRBD1. Per germline, CDR1 SGHRS and CDR2 YFSETQ. Trimming cost V 0 bases and J 5 bases; bases outside gene matches: 3. The CDR3 has 14 amino acids.

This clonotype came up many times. This chain's CDR3 is CASSPVSNTGELFF. As DNA, the CDR3 is TGTGCCAGCTCACCAGTCAGTAACACCGGGGAGCTGTTTTTT. The chain is built from TRBV18 and TRBJ2-2; no firm D call. Germline loops: CDR1 KGHSH, CDR2 LQKENI. CDR3 length: 14 residues. The V end was cut by 2 bases, the J end by 2 bases, with 6 bases between.

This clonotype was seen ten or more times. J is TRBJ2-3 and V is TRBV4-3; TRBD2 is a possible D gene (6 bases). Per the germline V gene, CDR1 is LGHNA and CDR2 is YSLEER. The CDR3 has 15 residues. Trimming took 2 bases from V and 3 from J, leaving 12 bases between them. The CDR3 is CASSQRVLATDTQYF. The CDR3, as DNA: TGCGCCAGCAGCCAAAGGGTGCTAGCGACAGATACGCAGTATTTT.

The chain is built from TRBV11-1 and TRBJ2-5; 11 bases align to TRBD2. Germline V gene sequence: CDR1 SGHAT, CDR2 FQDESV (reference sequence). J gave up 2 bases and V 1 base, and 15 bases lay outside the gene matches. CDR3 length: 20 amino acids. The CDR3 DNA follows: TGTGCCAGCAGCTTAGGGGTAGCGGGGGGGGCCTGGTCGGGACAAGAGACCCAGTACTTC. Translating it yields CASSLGVAGGAWSGQETQYF. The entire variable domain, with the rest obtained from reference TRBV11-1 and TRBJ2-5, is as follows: EAEVAQSPRYKITEKSQAVAFWCDPISGHATLYWYRQILGQGPELLVQFQDESVVDDSQLPKDRFSAERLKGVDSTLKIQPAELGDSAMYLCASSLGVAGGAWSGQETQYFGPGTRLLVL.

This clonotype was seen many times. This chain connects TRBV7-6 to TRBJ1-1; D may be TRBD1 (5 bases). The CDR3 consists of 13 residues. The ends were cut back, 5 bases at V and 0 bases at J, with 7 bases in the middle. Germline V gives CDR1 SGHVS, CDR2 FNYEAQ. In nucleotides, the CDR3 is TGTGCCAGCAGCCGACAGTTGAACACTGAAGCTTTCTTT. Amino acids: CASSRQLNTEAFF. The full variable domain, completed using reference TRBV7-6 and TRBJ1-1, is GAGVSQSPRYKVTKRGQDVALRCDPISGHVSLYWYRQALGQGPEFLTYFNYEAQQDKSGLPNDRFSAERPEGSISTLTIQRTEQRDSAMYRCASSRQLNTEAFFGQGTRLTVV.